Listed here are 5 T cell receptor beta chains from one sample, sequenced in a study of blood T cell repertoires in COVID-19. Clones were sequenced by immunoSEQ multiplex PCR, and TCRdb holds only the in-frame ones, with some missing. Of about 380,000 clones in the sample, 80% to 90% were seen once. Source material: PBMCs or T cells enriched from blood (not recorded which). These receptors were obtained from a man between 25 and 39 years old who had recovered from COVID-19.

The chain uses TRBV20-1 and TRBJ1-2; D unresolved. Germline V gives CDR1 DFQATT, CDR2 SNEGSKA (reference sequence). The CDR3 length is 14 residues. V lost 3 bases to trimming and J lost 8 bases, with 19 bases between them. The CDR3 DNA is TGCAGTGCTAGTTTACTTCATCAGGTATCCGGCTACACCTTC. It translates to CSASLLHQVSGYTF.

The chain links TRBV15 to TRBJ2-3; D remains unclear. Per the germline V gene, CDR1 is LNHNV and CDR2 is YYDKDF (reference sequence). The CDR3 has 12 amino acids. V was pared by 6 bases and J by 3 bases, with 7 bases between. As DNA, the CDR3 is TGTGCCACCAGAGATCGGACAGATACGCAGTATTTT. It codes for CATRDRTDTQYF.

This chain connects TRBV7-8 to TRBJ1-6, with no clear D. Germline V CDR1 and CDR2: SGHVS, FQNEAQ. The germline V and J ends were trimmed by 2 bases and 5 bases, with 10 bases remaining between them. The CDR3 totals 15 residues. The CDR3 protein is CASSLFSPDNSPLHF. Here the CDR3 DNA reads TGTGCCAGCAGCTTATTCTCCCCAGATAATTCACCCCTCCACTTT.

This chain connects TRBV3-1 (or the pseudogene TRBV3-2) to TRBJ2-1, with 10 bases fitting TRBD2. The trim removed 1 base at V and 1 base at J, leaving 7 bases unmatched. CDR1 LGHDT and CDR2 YNNKEL come from the germline V gene (reference sequence). CDR3 length: 18 residues. In nucleotides, the CDR3 is TGTGCCAGCAGCCAAGGTCTGAGCGGGGGGGCTTCCTACAATGAGCAGTTCTTC. This codes for CASSQGLSGGASYNEQFF.

The chain carries TRBV3-1 (or the pseudogene TRBV3-2) and TRBJ1-2; no clear D gene. Germline V CDR1 and CDR2: LGHDT, YNNKEL (reference sequence). The CDR3 has 16 residues. V was clipped by 1 base and J by 1 base, with 13 bases between them. The CDR3 DNA sequence: TGTGCCAGCAGCCAAGGAGCTCCAGGCCTTAACTATGGCTACACCTTC. Translation: CASSQGAPGLNYGYTF.